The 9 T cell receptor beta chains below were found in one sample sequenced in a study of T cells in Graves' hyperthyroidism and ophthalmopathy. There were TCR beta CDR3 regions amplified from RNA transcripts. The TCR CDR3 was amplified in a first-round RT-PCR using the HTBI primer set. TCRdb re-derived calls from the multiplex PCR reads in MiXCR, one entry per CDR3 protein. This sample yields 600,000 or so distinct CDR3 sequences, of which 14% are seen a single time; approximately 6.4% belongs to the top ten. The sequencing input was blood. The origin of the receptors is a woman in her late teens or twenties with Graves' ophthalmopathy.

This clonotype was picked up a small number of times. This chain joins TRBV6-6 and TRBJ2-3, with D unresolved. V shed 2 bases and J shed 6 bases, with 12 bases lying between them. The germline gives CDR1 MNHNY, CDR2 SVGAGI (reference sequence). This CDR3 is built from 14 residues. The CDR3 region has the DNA TGTGCCAGCAGTTACCCTCCTGGTAGGGATACGCAGTATTTT. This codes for CASSYPPGRDTQYF.

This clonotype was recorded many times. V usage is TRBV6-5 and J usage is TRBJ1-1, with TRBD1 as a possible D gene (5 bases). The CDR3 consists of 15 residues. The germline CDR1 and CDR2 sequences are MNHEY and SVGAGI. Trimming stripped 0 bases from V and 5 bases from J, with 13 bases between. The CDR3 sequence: CASSYSRGGGTEAFF. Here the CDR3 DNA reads TGTGCCAGCAGTTACTCGCGGGGCGGGGGGACTGAAGCTTTCTTT.

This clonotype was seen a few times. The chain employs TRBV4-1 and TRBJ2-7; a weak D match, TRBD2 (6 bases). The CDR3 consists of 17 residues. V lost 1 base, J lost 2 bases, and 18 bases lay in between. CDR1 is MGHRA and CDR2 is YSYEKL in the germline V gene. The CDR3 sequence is CASSQVIQAGTPYEQYF. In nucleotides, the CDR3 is TGCGCCAGCAGCCAAGTAATCCAGGCGGGAACACCCTACGAGCAGTACTTC.

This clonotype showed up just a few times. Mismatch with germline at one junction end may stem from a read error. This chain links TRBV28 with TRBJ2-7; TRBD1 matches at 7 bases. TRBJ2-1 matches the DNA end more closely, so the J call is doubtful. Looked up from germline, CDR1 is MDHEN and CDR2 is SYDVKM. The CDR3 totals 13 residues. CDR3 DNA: TGTGCCGGCAGTCCCCTGGACAGGTACGAGCAGTTCTTC. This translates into CAGSPLDRYEQFF.

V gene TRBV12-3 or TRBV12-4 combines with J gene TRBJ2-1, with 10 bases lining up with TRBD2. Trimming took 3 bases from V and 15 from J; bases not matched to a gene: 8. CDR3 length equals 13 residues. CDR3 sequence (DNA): TGTGCCAGCAGTTTTACAGCGGGAGGGCCGGGGTTCTTC. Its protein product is CASSFTAGGPGFF.

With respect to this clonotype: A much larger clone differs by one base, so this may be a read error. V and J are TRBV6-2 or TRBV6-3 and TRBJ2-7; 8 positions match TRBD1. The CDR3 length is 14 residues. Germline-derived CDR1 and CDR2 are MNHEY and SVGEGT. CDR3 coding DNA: TGTGCCGGCAGACCGGGACAGGCCCTCTACGAGCAGTACTTC. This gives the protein CAGRPGQALYEQYF.

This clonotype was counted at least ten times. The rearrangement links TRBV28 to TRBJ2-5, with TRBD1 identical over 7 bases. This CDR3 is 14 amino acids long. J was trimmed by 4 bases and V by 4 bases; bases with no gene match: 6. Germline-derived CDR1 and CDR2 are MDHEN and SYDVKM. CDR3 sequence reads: CASSSPNRGETQYF. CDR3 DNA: TGTGCCAGCAGTTCCCCTAACAGGGGAGAGACCCAGTACTTC.

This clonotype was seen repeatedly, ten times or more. Here the CDR3 reads CASSQEGYGEQFF. The DNA of the CDR3 is TGCGCCAGCAGCCAAGAAGGATATGGTGAGCAGTTCTTC. V gene TRBV4-1 combines with J gene TRBJ2-1; D unclear. CDR3 length: 13 residues. Germline V gene lookup returns CDR1 MGHRA and CDR2 YSYEKL. Trimming took 0 bases from V and 9 from J, leaving 9 bases between them.

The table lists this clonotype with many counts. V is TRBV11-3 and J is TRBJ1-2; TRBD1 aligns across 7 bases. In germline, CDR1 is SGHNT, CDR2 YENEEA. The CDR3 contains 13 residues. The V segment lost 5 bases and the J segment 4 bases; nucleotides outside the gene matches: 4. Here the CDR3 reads CASSARQGYGYTF. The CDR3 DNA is TGTGCCAGCAGCGCACGACAGGGCTATGGCTACACCTTC.